One and the same sample provided the 3 T cell receptor beta chains below, sequenced in a study of identical twins. Each CDR3 protein is one row after TCRdb ran MiXCR on the 5' RACE reads. Of some 230,000 distinct CDR3 sequences in the sample, over 5.5% were seen once. These data also formed part of another study, on T cells expressing NK-cell markers.

Input material: CD8+ T cells sorted from blood. The receptors come from a woman between 18 and 29 years old in good health.

The gene calls are TRBV13 and TRBJ2-1; 9 nucleotides agree with TRBD1. This CDR3 region has 15 residues. Per germline, CDR1 PRHDT and CDR2 FYEKMQ (reference sequence). V gave up 5 bases and J gave up 4 bases; unmatched junction bases: 6. The CDR3 sequence is CASSPNRGHYNEQFF. Written as DNA, the CDR3 is TGTGCCAGCAGCCCTAACAGGGGGCATTACAATGAGCAGTTCTTC.

This clonotype appeared many times. The chain links TRBV12-3 or TRBV12-4 to TRBJ1-1, with D perhaps matching TRBD1 (5 bases). V was pared by 2 bases and J by 3 bases, with 10 bases between. This CDR3 region has 14 residues. The CDR3 region has the DNA TGTGCCAGCAGTTTAAGCGGGGGGGACACTGAAGCTTTCTTT. It yields the protein CASSLSGGDTEAFF.

There are a few counts of this clonotype. The chain employs TRBV4-3 and TRBJ2-1; possibly TRBD2 for D (5 bases). CDR3 length: 15 residues. Germline loops: CDR1 LGHNA, CDR2 YSLEER. V gave up 0 bases and J gave up 8 bases, with 14 bases separating them. The DNA of the CDR3 is TGCGCCAGCAGCCAAGATATAGCGACGGGCGATGAGCAGTTCTTC. Its protein product is CASSQDIATGDEQFF.